The TCR beta chain described here comes from a study of CD8+ T cells in alopecia areata (dated by TCRdb to the late 2010s). Background for the entire study: Treated patients were enrolled in an open-label pilot trial of oral tofacitinib at 5 to 10 mg twice daily for moderate-to-severe alopecia areata. TCRbeta CDR3 regions were amplified by immunoSEQ multiplex PCR with 35 Vbeta forward and 13 Jbeta reverse primers. Patients stayed on tofacitinib for 6 to 18 months and then had 6 months of follow-up off drug so that delayed response and recurrence could be assessed. Biopsies were taken from tofacitinib-treated patients at baseline and at 4 and 24 weeks of treatment, and a later scalp biopsy was taken in several of the tofacitinib-treated patients. In both human patients and the C3H/HeJ mouse model, the study applied high-throughput TCRbeta sequencing to look at T cell clonal expansion in alopecia areata. On the human side, TCRbeta sequencing was run on scalp tissue and on sorted CD4+ and CD8+ peripheral blood T cells from healthy controls and from alopecia areata patients with either patchy or totalis/universalis disease. The RNA source kit depended on sample type: the PAXgene miRNA kit for fixed scalp, the miRNeasy kit for PBMCs, and the RNeasy kit for mouse skin. Scalp clonality was compared across normal scalp (n=4), patchy alopecia areata scalp (n=8), and alopecia totalis/universalis scalp (n=8). The paper as a whole reports these results and caveats: Shared TCR sequences between patients were less evident than in mice, which may be partly attributable to HLA diversity in the patient population. Unlike mouse skin, where gammadelta T cells dominate, normal human skin contains resident alphabeta T cells that get sequenced too, which complicates analysis of the scalp TCR repertoire. Compared with normal scalp, lesional scalp, particularly in alopecia totalis/universalis, had higher clonality and more expanded CD8+ clones, which suggests antigenic drive.

Worth noting for this clone: The specificity of this receptor is unknown. No much larger clone is present one base from it, and per-base qualities are unavailable.

CDR1 MGHDK and CDR2 SYGVNS are derived from the germline V gene. The CDR3 goes from the cysteine to the phenylalanine over 16 residues. Solely the CDR3 DNA is kept, with 48 bases framed from the first base. V trim: 4 bases; J trim: 0 bases; unmatched bases: 8. The library came from the immunoSEQ multiplex PCR assay. RNA was extracted from all samples and reverse transcribed into cDNA as template for TCR sequencing. SuperScript III was used to make first-strand cDNA, primed with a 2:1 mix of oligo-dT and random hexamers. A synthetic immune receptor repertoire was used to measure amplification bias, and any remaining bias was corrected computationally. The paper's processing steps were these. Raw reads were preprocessed to remove errors, and CDR3 was defined according to IMGT conventions as the region from the conserved cysteine to phenylalanine. Clonality was computed as 1 minus the Shannon entropy, with the entropy normalized by log2 of the number of productive unique TCRs. CD4 or CD8 identity of scalp clones was inferred by cross-referencing scalp TCRbeta sequences with sorted blood CD4 and CD8 repertoires. Not all clones reach the TCRdb copy of this immuneACCESS table, which keeps in-frame sequences only. Checked studies attribute under half of the gap to unresolved V genes and leave the rest unexplained. For V, J and clone size, that table is used; D and trimming come from the DNA. In all, the sample holds roughly 150,000 clones, and 40% to 60% of those were seen once. The ten largest account for approximately 19% of the sample.

The intended sense of this specimen's time point label: baseline before oral tofacitinib. Lesional scalp punch biopsies and peripheral blood were collected from alopecia areata patients. PBMCs were isolated by density centrifugation and stained for CD3, CD4 and CD8, after which CD4+ and CD8+ T cells were sorted on a FACSAria. Sample: CD8+ T cells sorted from blood, taken at week 0. This receptor was obtained from a human donor with alopecia areata. The V and J genes are TRBV25-1 and TRBJ1-1, and 7 junctional nucleotides match TRBD1. The sequenced DNA: TGTGCCAGCAGTGGGGAAGGGACAGCCATGAACACTGAAGCTTTCTTT. Its protein is CASSGEGTAMNTEAFF.